Shown below are 13 T cell receptor beta chains from a single sample sequenced in a study of PD-L1 blockade in urothelial cancer. Profiling relied on immunoSEQ multiplex PCR, and the TCRdb table lists in-frame clones only, not all of them. The sample lists roughly 29,000 clones, over 75% occurring once. The sequencing here drew on PBMCs, taken around atezolizumab (anti-PD-L1) treatment. These receptors originate from a man aged 45-60 years with urothelial cancer.

Regarding this clone: This same CDR3 is encoded by further DNA sequences in the sample. The V and J genes are TRBV5-6 and TRBJ2-5, with no clear D. V gave up 0 bases and J gave up 5 bases, with 2 bases separating them. This CDR3 has 11 residues. Germline CDR1 reads SGHDT; CDR2 reads YYEEEE. The CDR3 DNA sequence: TGTGCCAGCAGCTTGGCGGAGACCCAGTACTTC. Translated, it gives CASSLAETQYF. The variable domain in full, completed from reference TRBV5-6 and TRBJ2-5, reads DAGVTQSPTHLIKTRGQQVTLRCSPKSGHDTVSWYQQALGQGPQFIFQYYEEEERQRGNFPDRFSGHQFPNYSSELNVNALLLGDSALYLCASSLAETQYFGPGTRLLVL.

V gene TRBV19 combines with J gene TRBJ2-3, with 7 nucleotides matching TRBD2. The CDR3 totals 14 residues. Germline CDR1 and CDR2: LNHDA and SQIVND (reference sequence). Trimming cost V 4 bases and J 2 bases; bases outside gene matches: 3. CDR3 nucleotide sequence: TGTGCCAGTAGTACCGAGCGGGACACAGATACGCAGTATTTT. Protein: CASSTERDTDTQYF.

This sequence joins TRBV7-6 and TRBJ2-1; D possibly corresponds to TRBD1 (6 bases). The CDR3 loop spans 14 amino acids. The V end was cut by 0 bases, the J end by 8 bases, with 11 bases between. The germline V gene encodes CDR1 SGHVS and CDR2 FNYEAQ. CDR3 nucleotides: TGTGCCAGCAGCTTAGCCACCAGGGGTGATGAGCAGTTCTTC. Protein product: CASSLATRGDEQFF.

In this sample, this clone turned up once. The chain carries TRBV10-1 and TRBJ2-1; D possibly corresponds to TRBD2 (7 bases). Germline lookup yields CDR1 WNHNN and CDR2 SYGVQD (reference sequence). The CDR3 is made up of 17 amino acids. Trimming left V 0 bases short and J 5 bases short, with 17 bases between. DNA for the CDR3: TGCGCCAGCAGTGAGTCCCTGGGGGCGGGGGACCACAATGAGCAGTTCTTC. It translates to CASSESLGAGDHNEQFF.

The rearrangement links TRBV18 to TRBJ2-5; possible D gene TRBD1, 5 bases. The CDR3 length is 15 residues. V shed 4 bases and J shed 1 base, with 13 bases lying between them. From germline, CDR1 is KGHSH and CDR2 LQKENI. CDR3 protein: CASSLYQGGQETQYF. The CDR3 DNA follows: TGTGCCAGCTCACTATATCAGGGTGGCCAAGAGACCCAGTACTTC.

The V call is TRBV29-1, the J call TRBJ2-3, with a tentative D call TRBD1 (6 bases). CDR1 SQVTM and CDR2 ANQGSEA come from the germline V gene. The V and J ends lost 7 bases and 1 base respectively, with 15 bases between them. The CDR3 length is 14 residues. CDR3 protein: CSGRRGIGTDTQYF. In DNA, the CDR3 is TGCAGCGGTCGCAGGGGAATTGGCACAGATACGCAGTATTTT.

The chain has TRBV19 and TRBJ2-5, with D unresolved. Germline CDR1 reads LNHDA; CDR2 reads SQIVND (reference sequence). The CDR3 runs to 13 residues. V lost 6 bases to trimming and J lost 1 base, with 9 bases between them. Here the CDR3 reads CASSQSGQETQYF. CDR3 nucleotides: TGTGCCAGTAGCCAATCCGGCCAAGAGACCCAGTACTTC. Full variable domain (rest looked up from reference TRBV19 and TRBJ2-5): DGGITQSPKYLFRKEGQNVTLSCEQNLNHDAMYWYRQDPGQGLRLIYYSQIVNDFQKGDIAEGYSVSREKKESFPLTVTSAQKNPTAFYLCASSQSGQETQYFGPGTRLLVL.

The chain employs TRBV7-2 and TRBJ1-2; D gene ambiguous. V gave up 3 bases and J gave up 4 bases, with 9 bases separating them. This CDR3 is built from 13 residues. Per germline, CDR1 SGHTA and CDR2 FQGNSA. Here the CDR3 DNA reads TGTGCCAGCAGCTTGGGCAGCCTCTATGGCTACACCTTC. Its protein product is CASSLGSLYGYTF. The full variable domain, with the rest looked up from reference TRBV7-2 and TRBJ1-2, is GAGVSQSPSNKVTEKGKDVELRCDPISGHTALYWYRQSLGQGLEFLIYFQGNSAPDKSGLPSDRFSAERTGGSVSTLTIQRTQQEDSAVYLCASSLGSLYGYTFGSGTRLTVV.

The genes are TRBV2 and TRBJ1-3; TRBD1 might be the D (6 bases). Germline lookup yields CDR1 SNHLY and CDR2 FYNNEI. CDR3 length equals 16 residues. V was trimmed by 2 bases and J by 0 bases, leaving 11 bases between them. The CDR3 protein is CASSEQGLYSGNTIYF. Here the CDR3 DNA reads TGTGCCAGCAGTGAACAGGGGCTCTACTCTGGAAACACCATATATTTT.

This clone was seen once. This chain joins TRBV5-1 and TRBJ2-2; TRBD2 matches 7 bases. This CDR3 region has 15 residues. With 0 bases clipped from V and 11 bases from J, the junction kept 10 bases outside the gene matches. The germline gives CDR1 SGHRS, CDR2 YFSETQ. CDR3 DNA sequence: TGCGCCAGCAGCTTGGTCCTGGGAGGGAAAGGCGAGCTGTTTTTT. It is translated as CASSLVLGGKGELFF.

This rearrangement joins TRBV7-3 to TRBJ2-7, with TRBD1 identical over 8 bases. From germline, CDR1 is SGHTA and CDR2 FQGTGA. V lost 5 bases and J lost 3; bases outside the gene matches: 6. The CDR3 has 14 residues. The chain's CDR3 is CASSVSDRGYEQYF. The DNA for the CDR3 is TGTGCCAGCAGCGTTAGTGACAGGGGCTACGAGCAGTACTTC.

A single count supports this clone. Here the CDR3 reads CASSQLDRAQPQHF. The DNA for the CDR3 is TGTGCCAGCAGTCAACTAGACCGCGCTCAGCCCCAGCATTTT. The chain joins TRBV6-5 to TRBJ1-5; D gene ambiguous. CDR3 size: 14 residues. Germline V gives CDR1 MNHEY, CDR2 SVGAGI. V lost 5 bases to trimming and J lost 6 bases, with 14 bases between them.

This rearrangement joins TRBV5-1 to TRBJ2-3; D is undetermined. This CDR3 contains 15 residues. Germline loops: CDR1 SGHRS, CDR2 YFSETQ. Trimming pared 0 bases from V and 2 bases from J, leaving 10 bases between. CDR3: CASSLGPTTTDTQYF. DNA of the CDR3: TGCGCCAGCAGCTTGGGGCCTACTACCACAGATACGCAGTATTTT.